One sample yielded the 2 T cell receptor beta chains listed below, sequenced in a study of metastatic and nonmetastatic thyroid tumors. TCRdb re-clonotyped the PCR reads via MiXCR. This table holds 26,000 or so clones, approximately 16% found once. Until they underwent thyroid surgery, no patient had received any treatment. Specimen: blood. The receptors stem from a male donor with papillary thyroid cancer or a benign thyroid nodule (not recorded which). Some clones in this sample may be carry-over from other donors' samples.

This clone has at least ten counts. The chain recombines TRBV5-1 with TRBJ2-7, with D maybe TRBD1 (7 bases). The germline V gene has CDR1 SGHRS and CDR2 YFSETQ. Trimming took off 3 bases at V and 7 bases at J, with 14 bases between the two ends. The CDR3 has 13 residues. Written as DNA, the CDR3 is TGCGCCAGCAGCTCCCGACAGGGAGGTGAGCAGTACTTC. Translated, it gives CASSSRQGGEQYF.

This clone appeared many times. A much larger clone is a single base away; this may be a read error. This chain connects TRBV19 to TRBJ2-7; D not certain. CDR1 is LNHDA, CDR2 SQIVND, per germline (reference sequence). The CDR3 contains 13 residues. V was pared by 5 bases and J by 1 base, with 9 bases between. In DNA form, the CDR3 reads TGTGCCAGTAGTCCGTGCTCTTCCTACGAGCAGTACTTC. It is translated as CASSPCSSYEQYF.